Listed below are T cell receptor beta chains from one sample, sequenced in a study of shared clonotypes between healthy human individuals. Data came from immunoSEQ multiplex PCR; TCRdb stores just in-frame clones and leaves some out. The table records roughly 2.2 million clones, more than 80% of them present only once. The sample taken for sequencing was naive CD4+ T cells from PBMCs. The receptors here all came from a man between 18 and 35 years old in good health. Some clones in this sample may be carry-over from other donors' samples. Both conserved end residues are part of each CDR3. D genes are given only for firm matches. The size of a clone is reported for some rows only, either as once, few or many, or as a class for expanded clones.

>once|TRBV7-2|-|14|TRBJ2-1
CASSLDPGVDEQFF
TGTGCCAGCAGCTTAGACCCCGGGGTGGATGAGCAGTTCTTC
>-|TRBV19|-|14|TRBJ2-3
CAASGGVSTDTQYF
TGTGCCGCAAGTGGCGGGGTTAGCACAGATACGCAGTATTTT
>-|TRBV28|-|15|TRBJ2-7
CASTNSGRDAYEQYF
TGTGCCAGCACTAACTCGGGGCGGGACGCCTACGAGCAGTACTTC
>-|TRBV28|-|15|TRBJ2-6
CASSSTGTGANVLTF
TGTGCCAGCAGCTCAACCGGGACAGGGGCCAACGTCCTGACTTTC
>-|TRBV18|-|17|TRBJ2-5
CASSPPRAGDTQETQYF
TGTGCCAGCTCACCACCGAGGGCAGGGGATACGCAAGAGACCCAGTACTTC
>-|TRBV5-1|-|13|TRBJ1-2
CASSLGQREGYTF
TGCGCCAGCAGCTTGGGACAGAGAGAAGGCTACACCTTC
>-|TRBV4-3|-|16|TRBJ2-2
CASSQDLRSNTGELFF
TGCGCCAGCAGCCAAGATCTAAGATCGAACACCGGGGAGCTGTTTTTT
>-|TRBV4-1|-|19|TRBJ2-2
CASSQAAARTGRDTGELFF
TGCGCCAGCAGCCAAGCCGCTGCCCGGACAGGGAGGGACACCGGGGAGCTGTTTTTT
>-|TRBV18|TRBD1|13|TRBJ2-1
CASSPGQLNEQFF
TGTGCCAGCTCACCGGGACAGCTCAATGAGCAGTTCTTC
>once|TRBV7-7|TRBD2|17|TRBJ2-1
CASSLGPSGRAYNEQFF
TGTGCCAGCAGCTTAGGACCTAGCGGGAGGGCCTACAATGAGCAGTTCTTC
>-|TRBV7-2|TRBD1|16|TRBJ1-6
CASSLASGQPTSPLHF
TGTGCCAGCAGCTTAGCCTCGGGACAGCCGACTTCACCCCTCCACTTT
>once|TRBV9|TRBD1|17|TRBJ2-3
CASSRYTGGQGFHTQYF
TGTGCCAGCAGCCGTTATACGGGGGGACAGGGGTTTCATACGCAGTATTTT
>-|TRBV7-8|TRBD1|15|TRBJ2-2
CASSPGQGYTGELFF
TGTGCCAGCAGCCCTGGACAGGGGTACACCGGGGAGCTGTTTTTT
>-|TRBV5-1|-|15|TRBJ2-3
CASSYLTGSTDTQYF
TGCGCCAGCAGCTACCTGACGGGCAGCACAGATACGCAGTATTTT
>-|TRBV13|TRBD2|15|TRBJ2-7
CASSSLAGGPYEQYF
TGTGCCAGCAGCTCTCTAGCGGGAGGACCATACGAGCAGTACTTC
>-|TRBV28|TRBD1|14|TRBJ1-1
CASNPGGSDTEAFF
TGTGCCAGCAACCCAGGGGGCAGTGACACTGAAGCTTTCTTT
>-|TRBV27|-|13|TRBJ2-1
CASSFLMYNEQFF
TGTGCCAGCAGTTTTCTCATGTACAATGAGCAGTTCTTC
>-|TRBV30|-|13|TRBJ2-3
CAWSLAGLLSQYF
TGTGCCTGGAGTCTCGCGGGCCTTTTATCCCAGTATTTT
>few|TRBV7-9|-|14|TRBJ2-5
CASSPSGPQETQYF
TGTGCCAGCAGCCCGTCTGGGCCCCAAGAGACCCAGTACTTC
>-|TRBV28|TRBD2|15|TRBJ2-3
CASSRPGLVSDTQYF
TGTGCCAGCAGCCGACCGGGACTAGTTTCAGATACGCAGTATTTT
>-|TRBV18|-|13|TRBJ2-5
CASSPTVQETQYF
TGTGCCAGCTCACCGACGGTTCAAGAGACCCAGTACTTC
>-|TRBV29-1|-|12|TRBJ1-2
CSVVLQGNGYTF
TGCAGCGTTGTCCTACAAGGGAATGGCTACACCTTC
>-|TRBV5-6|-|15|TRBJ2-6
CASSPWSAGANVLTF
TGTGCCAGCAGTCCCTGGAGTGCTGGGGCCAACGTCCTGACTTTC
>-|TRBV28|-|13|TRBJ2-7
CASTPSPSYEQYF
TGTGCCAGCACCCCCTCCCCGTCCTACGAGCAGTACTTC
>-|TRBV7-8|-|15|TRBJ1-1
CASSLAVGSSPEAFF
TGTGCCAGCAGCTTAGCGGTAGGCAGTAGCCCTGAAGCTTTCTTT
>few|TRBV6-1|-|15|TRBJ1-1
CASNRDRLGNTEAFF
TGTGCCAGCAACCGGGACCGGCTCGGGAACACTGAAGCTTTCTTT
>once|TRBV28|-|17|TRBJ1-1
CASSSPGTPDMNTEAFF
TGTGCCAGCAGTTCGCCCGGGACTCCGGATATGAACACTGAAGCTTTCTTT
>-|TRBV9|TRBD1|13|TRBJ2-7
CASAGTGGYEQYF
TGTGCCAGCGCCGGGACAGGGGGGTACGAGCAGTACTTC
>-|TRBV5-5|TRBD1|12|TRBJ2-3
CASSLTGGLQYF
TGTGCCAGCAGCTTGACAGGGGGCCTGCAGTATTTT
>-|TRBV5-1|TRBD2|16|TRBJ2-3
CASSLGTGRYTDTQYF
TGCGCCAGCAGCTTGGGGACCGGGAGGTACACAGATACGCAGTATTTT
>-|TRBV15|-|16|TRBJ1-3
CATSRGAGPPGNTIYF
TGTGCCACCAGCAGAGGTGCAGGGCCACCTGGAAACACCATATATTTT
>-|TRBV5-1|-|13|TRBJ2-5
CASAGLGQETQYF
TGCGCCAGCGCAGGGCTTGGCCAAGAGACCCAGTACTTC
>-|TRBV5-4|-|14|TRBJ2-2
CASSIPGPGGELFF
TGTGCCAGCAGCATACCGGGGCCCGGCGGGGAGCTGTTTTTT
>-|TRBV6-5|-|13|TRBJ1-1
CASSSGGDTEAFF
TGTGCCAGCAGTTCTGGGGGGGACACTGAAGCTTTCTTT
>-|TRBV18|TRBD1|14|TRBJ2-5
CASSRHRGRKTQYF
TGTGCCAGCTCACGACACAGGGGGCGTAAGACCCAGTACTTC
>few|TRBV18|-|13|TRBJ1-5
CASSPRGNQPQHF
TGTGCCAGCTCACCACGGGGCAATCAGCCCCAGCATTTT
>-|TRBV10-1|-|11|TRBJ2-2
CASSNVWELFF
TGCGCCAGCAGTAACGTCTGGGAGCTGTTTTTT
>-|TRBV5-4|TRBD1|14|TRBJ2-3
CASSLQGAADTQYF
TGTGCCAGCAGCTTGCAGGGGGCCGCAGATACGCAGTATTTT
>-|TRBV7-9|TRBD2|16|TRBJ2-3
CASRHGTSGTTDTQYF
TGTGCCAGCAGACACGGGACTAGCGGAACCACAGATACGCAGTATTTT
>-|TRBV6-5|-|12|TRBJ1-1
CASSYLGAEAFF
TGTGCCAGCAGTTACCTTGGGGCTGAAGCTTTCTTT
>few|TRBV15|-|14|TRBJ1-5
CATSEDSTNQPQHF
TGTGCCACCAGCGAGGACAGCACTAATCAGCCCCAGCATTTT
>-|TRBV15|-|16|TRBJ1-2
CATSRGWPGANYGYTF
TGTGCCACCAGCAGAGGGTGGCCCGGTGCTAACTATGGCTACACCTTC
>once|TRBV7-2|TRBD2|15|TRBJ2-7
CASSAPSGYSYEQYF
TGTGCCAGCAGCGCACCTAGCGGTTACTCCTACGAGCAGTACTTC
>-|TRBV9|-|13|TRBJ2-1
CASSVATSNEQFF
TGTGCCAGCAGCGTAGCTACGAGCAATGAGCAGTTCTTC